These 3 T cell receptor beta chains were all obtained from the same sample, sequenced in a study of blood T cell repertoires in COVID-19. The data were produced by immunoSEQ multiplex PCR, yet TCRdb's version contains in-frame clones alone and is incomplete. The sample records roughly 380,000 clones, roughly 77% being singletons. Sequences were obtained from peripheral blood. The receptors come from a human donor with acute or convalescent COVID-19. The donor label of this sample is uncertain.

The chain combines TRBV7-8 with TRBJ1-1; 7 nucleotides match TRBD1. The CDR3 covers 13 residues. V dropped 4 bases and J dropped 10; count of bases not matched to a gene: 9. CDR1 and CDR2 (germline): SGHVS, FQNEAQ. The CDR3: CASSSRQGFAAFF. The CDR3 region has the DNA TGTGCCAGCAGCTCCAGACAGGGCTTCGCAGCTTTCTTT. Drawing the rest from reference TRBV7-8 and TRBJ1-1, the complete variable domain is GAGVSQSPRYKVAKRGQDVALRCDPISGHVSLFWYQQALGQGPEFLTYFQNEAQLDKSGLPSDRFFAERPEGSVSTLKIQRTQQEDSAVYLCASSSRQGFAAFFGQGTRLTVV.

The chain joins TRBV3-1 (or the pseudogene TRBV3-2) to TRBJ1-3, with unresolved D. The V end lost 1 base, the J end lost 7 bases, and 5 bases lay between the germline ends. CDR1 is LGHDT, CDR2 YNNKEL, per germline (reference sequence). There are 12 residues in the CDR3. CDR3 in DNA: TGTGCCAGCAGCCAAGTCATCAACACCATATATTTT. Translating it yields CASSQVINTIYF.

V and J are TRBV2 and TRBJ2-7; 8 bases line up with TRBD1. V dropped 5 bases and J dropped 2; count of bases not matched to a gene: 5. The germline gives CDR1 SNHLY, CDR2 FYNNEI. This CDR3 region has 14 residues. The CDR3 region has the DNA TGTGCCAGCAGTAGACAGGGGACCACCTACGAGCAGTACTTC. The encoded protein is CASSRQGTTYEQYF.